This T cell receptor beta chain was documented in a study of T cell repertoires in cytomegalovirus infection. Study-level background: Epitope selection comprised recently identified HLA-C-restricted CMV epitopes and well-studied HLA-B-restricted CMV epitopes.

In its sample, this clonotype was seen many times. Its specificity is unknown. The length of the CDR3 is 17 residues. Trimming cost V 3 bases and J 1 base, with 14 bases left between them. Looked up from germline, CDR1 is SGHKS and CDR2 is YYEKEE (reference sequence). TCRdb independently ran MiXCR on the reads; one entry per CDR3 protein. The sample has approximately 730,000 distinct CDR3 sequences; 25% to 35% are singletons. The specimen comprised cultured CD8+ T cells from PBMCs, sampled from culture after CMV antigen stimulation. The sequence was collected from a human donor in good health (CMV status not recorded). Some clones in this sample may be carry-over from other donors' samples. The chain carries TRBV5-5 and TRBJ1-6; D uncertain. The CDR3 DNA reads as TGTGCCAGCAGCTCGGCGGAGGCTCGGTCCTATAATTCACCCCTCCACTTT. It codes for CASSSAEARSYNSPLHF.